The clone carrying this T cell receptor beta chain came up a few times. At one of its ends the junction is not consistent with the germline gene, which may arise from a read error. This sample stems from a study of neoadjuvant anti-PD-1 for oral cavity cancer. Study-wide context: Patients without progression got a fourth dose around day 43.

The table came from immunoSEQ multiplex PCR; TCRdb's copy has only in-frame clones and leaves some out. The repertoire includes about 42,000 clones, around 79% of them detected once, and 4.5% to 5% sits in the top ten. Time point here: after neoadjuvant nivolumab, at surgical resection. The CDR3 is 14 amino acids. Looked up from germline, CDR1 is GTSNPN and CDR2 is SVGIG (reference sequence). The receptor's source is a person between 40 and 85 years old with oral cavity squamous cell carcinoma. Sequenced material: PBMCs, taken after nivolumab (anti-PD-1) treatment. The chain joins TRBV30 to TRBJ2-1; D possibly corresponds to TRBD2 (6 bases). The CDR3 nucleotides are TGTGCCTGGAGTGTCGGCGCGGGGTACACTGAGCAGTTCTTC. Its protein product is CAWSVGAGYTEQFF.